Listed here are 30 T cell receptor beta chains from one sample, sequenced in a study of control samples from healthy donors and cancer patients. Measured with immunoSEQ multiplex PCR; TCRdb has only the in-frame clones, and not every one. The table records approximately 120,000 clones, about 90% of them present only once. Input material: blood. The receptors were gathered from a man in his sixties in good health.

This chain uses TRBV28 with TRBJ1-2; D is ambiguous. The ends were cut back, 0 bases at V and 7 bases at J, with 6 bases in the middle. This CDR3 contains 12 residues. Germline values: CDR1 MDHEN, CDR2 SYDVKM. CDR3 residues: CASSLWSFGYTF. The CDR3 nucleotides read TGTGCCAGCAGTTTATGGTCTTTTGGCTACACCTTC.

The CDR3 sequence is CASSLDRQGGYTF. DNA of the CDR3: TGTGCCAGCAGCTTAGATCGGCAGGGTGGCTACACCTTC. The chain has TRBV7-2 and TRBJ1-2; D perhaps matches TRBD1 (5 bases). Trimming stripped 1 base from V and 7 bases from J, with 10 bases between. CDR1 SGHTA and CDR2 FQGNSA come from the germline V gene. The CDR3 covers 13 residues. Full variable domain (outside the CDR3, taken from reference TRBV7-2 and TRBJ1-2): GAGVSQSPSNKVTEKGKDVELRCDPISGHTALYWYRQSLGQGLEFLIYFQGNSAPDKSGLPSDRFSAERTGGSVSTLTIQRTQQEDSAVYLCASSLDRQGGYTFGSGTRLTVV.

The genes are TRBV27 and TRBJ1-4, with D perhaps matching TRBD1 (6 bases). V lost 3 bases and J lost 14, with 19 bases in between. This CDR3 spans 14 amino acids. Germline assignment: CDR1 MNHEY and CDR2 SMNVEV (reference sequence). The CDR3 protein is CASSLYARGEALFF. CDR3 sequence (DNA): TGTGCCAGCAGTTTGTACGCCAGGGGTGAGGCCCTGTTTTTT.

CDR3 nucleotides: TGTGCCAGCAGTGTCGGGACCGATTATAATTCACCCCTCCACTTT. Translated, it gives CASSVGTDYNSPLHF. The chain combines TRBV27 with TRBJ1-6; D is perhaps TRBD1 (5 bases). V was trimmed by 5 bases and J by 4 bases, leaving 12 bases between them. CDR3 length equals 15 residues. The germline CDR1 and CDR2 sequences are MNHEY and SMNVEV (reference sequence).

The chain uses TRBV30 and TRBJ1-3, with D maybe TRBD1 (6 bases). This CDR3 contains 15 residues. V dropped 1 base and J dropped 0 bases, with 10 bases sitting between them. CDR1 and CDR2 from the germline V gene are GTSNPN and SVGIG (reference sequence). CDR3 protein: CAWSDRVYSGNTIYF. CDR3 nucleotide sequence: TGTGCCTGGAGTGACAGGGTATACTCTGGAAACACCATATATTTT.

The chain has TRBV10-3 and TRBJ2-2; unclear D gene. With 2 bases removed from V and 5 bases from J, the gap between germline ends came to 3 bases. The V gene's germline CDR1 is ENHRY and CDR2 SYGVKD. The CDR3 is 12 residues long. For the CDR3, the DNA is TGTGCCATCAGTGAGGCAACCGGGGAGCTGTTTTTT. It specifies CAISEATGELFF.

The chain recombines TRBV2 with TRBJ1-4, with D perhaps matching TRBD1 (6 bases). This CDR3 region has 14 residues. The germline V and J ends were trimmed by 5 bases and 8 bases, with 15 bases remaining between them. Germline lookup yields CDR1 SNHLY and CDR2 FYNNEI. The CDR3 here is CASSPQGFREKLFF. The CDR3 DNA reads as TGTGCCAGCAGTCCACAGGGTTTTCGGGAAAAACTGTTTTTT.

This chain links TRBV30 with TRBJ2-7; D remains ambiguous. This CDR3 has 12 residues. Trimming removed 5 bases at V and 0 bases at J, with 8 bases between. Looked up from germline, CDR1 is GTSNPN and CDR2 is SVGIG (reference sequence). The CDR3 loop is CAWDKSSYEQYF. DNA for the CDR3: TGTGCCTGGGACAAGAGCTCCTACGAGCAGTACTTC.

This rearrangement joins TRBV24-1 to TRBJ2-2; D remains unclear. Germline values: CDR1 KGHDR, CDR2 SFDVKD. V lost 5 bases and J 5 bases, leaving 14 bases between the germline ends. The CDR3 has 15 amino acids. CDR3 in DNA: TGTGCCACCAGTGTTTCCCAGGCCACAACCGGGGAGCTGTTTTTT. Its translation: CATSVSQATTGELFF.

The chain has TRBV7-2 and TRBJ1-6, with TRBD1 as a possible D gene (6 bases). Trimming left V 0 bases short and J 9 bases short, with 18 bases between. The CDR3 runs to 17 residues. Germline loops: CDR1 SGHTA, CDR2 FQGNSA. The CDR3 nucleotides are TGTGCCAGCAGCTTAGCGCAGGGGCTGGGTAGGGGTTCACCCCTCCACTTT. Amino acids: CASSLAQGLGRGSPLHF.

On this clone itself: Mismatch with germline at one junction end may stem from a read error. The genes are TRBV3-1 (or the pseudogene TRBV3-2) and TRBJ1-1, with D tentatively TRBD1 (5 bases). This CDR3 is 13 amino acids long. Germline lookup yields CDR1 LGHDT and CDR2 YNNKEL (reference sequence). The CDR3 DNA reads as TGTGCCAGCAGCGTGACAGCGAACACTGAAACTTTCTTT. It encodes CASSVTANTETFF.

This clone was seen more than once but under ten times. The chain couples TRBV6-2 or TRBV6-3 to TRBJ1-3; no clear D. Trimming removed 2 bases at V and 0 bases at J, with 5 bases between. This CDR3 is 14 amino acids long. The germline CDR1 and CDR2 sequences are MNHEY and SVGEGT. This chain's CDR3 is CASSYGPSGNTIYF. The CDR3 coding sequence is TGTGCCAGCAGTTACGGACCCTCTGGAAACACCATATATTTT.

V gene TRBV18 combines with J gene TRBJ1-6; D remains unclear. In germline, CDR1 is KGHSH, CDR2 LQKENI. Trimming removed 3 bases at V and 8 bases at J, with 14 bases between. The CDR3 is 15 residues long. This CDR3 reads CASSPVAIRDSPLHF. CDR3 DNA sequence: TGTGCCAGCTCACCCGTCGCGATTCGTGATTCACCCCTCCACTTT.

This chain uses TRBV19 with TRBJ2-3; D unclear. This CDR3 contains 15 residues. From germline, CDR1 is LNHDA and CDR2 SQIVND (reference sequence). Between the trimmed V and J ends, which lost 3 bases and 2 bases, there was a span of 12 bases. DNA for the CDR3: TGTGCCAGTAGTATCCAAGGGTCACACACAGATACGCAGTATTTT. Its protein product is CASSIQGSHTDTQYF.

This clone was seen a single time. This sequence joins TRBV19 and TRBJ1-6; D gene uncertain. The ends were cut back, 3 bases at V and 0 bases at J, with 6 bases in the middle. CDR3 length: 15 amino acids. The germline CDR1 and CDR2 sequences are LNHDA and SQIVND (reference sequence). The CDR3 loop is CASSIGSSYNSPLHF. In DNA, the CDR3 is TGTGCCAGTAGTATCGGTTCCTCCTATAATTCACCCCTCCACTTT.

The rearrangement joins TRBV7-2 to TRBJ2-2; 9 bases agree with TRBD1. Trimming removed 3 bases from V and 6 bases from J; junction bases left unmatched: 2. Per germline, CDR1 SGHTA and CDR2 FQGNSA. CDR3 length equals 14 residues. The DNA of the CDR3 is TGTGCCAGCAGCTTCACAGGGGGCCCCGGGGAGCTGTTTTTT. It translates to CASSFTGGPGELFF.

The chain has TRBV18 and TRBJ1-2; D unresolved. Germline CDR1 reads KGHSH; CDR2 reads LQKENI. There are 13 residues in the CDR3. Trimming cost V 3 bases and J 8 bases, with 13 bases left between them. The CDR3 is CASSPSELLGYTF. The CDR3 DNA reads TGTGCCAGCTCACCCAGTGAACTCTTGGGCTACACCTTC.

This clone was found a few times. The chain uses TRBV2 and TRBJ1-3, with no clear D. V was shortened by 7 bases and J by 2 bases, with 9 bases between the two germline ends. The germline V gene encodes CDR1 SNHLY and CDR2 FYNNEI. The CDR3 consists of 13 residues. In DNA, the CDR3 is TGTGCCAGCATCCTATTAGCTGGAAACACCATATATTTT. It encodes CASILLAGNTIYF.

This clone was seen a single time. This chain joins TRBV7-8 and TRBJ1-5; D is ambiguous. V was clipped by 1 base and J by 0 bases, with 10 bases between them. CDR1 and CDR2 (germline): SGHVS, FQNEAQ. The CDR3 is 16 amino acids. CDR3 nucleotide sequence: TGTGCCAGCAGCTTAGTTAGGAGCAATAGCAATCAGCCCCAGCATTTT. Residues: CASSLVRSNSNQPQHF.

V is TRBV18 and J is TRBJ2-3, with 9 nucleotides matching TRBD2. Germline values: CDR1 KGHSH, CDR2 LQKENI. CDR3 length: 17 residues. Germline trimming cut 3 bases from V and 2 bases from J; bases unmatched to any gene: 9. Written as DNA, the CDR3 is TGTGCCAGCTCACCCCTAACTCTAGCGGGGAACACAGATACGCAGTATTTT. Translation gives CASSPLTLAGNTDTQYF.

This clone came up a few times. The V gene is TRBV28, the J gene TRBJ1-2; TRBD1 matches at 7 bases. This CDR3 spans 13 amino acids. Trimming cost V 6 bases and J 4 bases; bases outside gene matches: 5. The germline CDR1 and CDR2 sequences are MDHEN and SYDVKM. The CDR3: CASRSGGGYGYTF. The CDR3 coding sequence is TGTGCCAGCAGATCAGGGGGGGGCTATGGCTACACCTTC.

CDR3 sequence reads: CASTKGWGDTEAFF. CDR3 nucleotides: TGTGCCAGCACGAAGGGGTGGGGGGACACTGAAGCTTTCTTT. The V and J genes are TRBV28 and TRBJ1-1; a possible D gene is TRBD1 (5 bases). Germline CDR1 reads MDHEN; CDR2 reads SYDVKM. The ends were cut back, 7 bases at V and 3 bases at J, with 15 bases in the middle. The CDR3 covers 14 residues.

The J gene is TRBJ2-3, the V gene TRBV24-1, with TRBD2 matching over 11 bases. V lost 8 bases to trimming and J lost 0 bases; unmatched junction nucleotides: 12. CDR3 size: 18 residues. From germline, CDR1 is KGHDR and CDR2 SFDVKD. The CDR3 DNA reads TGTGCCACCAACCCACTAGCGGGGGTCCGTGCTAGCACAGATACGCAGTATTTT. It specifies CATNPLAGVRASTDTQYF.

The chain couples TRBV5-1 to TRBJ2-5, with D perhaps assigned TRBD1 or TRBD2 (5 bases each). CDR1 SGHRS and CDR2 YFSETQ come from the germline V gene. V lost 0 bases and J lost 5, with 11 bases in between. This CDR3 has 14 residues. In DNA form, the CDR3 reads TGCGCCAGCAGCTTGGAGGGCTGGGGGGAGACCCAGTACTTC. This codes for CASSLEGWGETQYF. Looking up the rest from reference TRBV5-1 and TRBJ2-5 gives the full variable domain: KAGVTQTPRYLIKTRGQQVTLSCSPISGHRSVSWYQQTPGQGLQFLFEYFSETQRNKGNFPGRFSGRQFSNSRSEMNVSTLELGDSALYLCASSLEGWGETQYFGPGTRLLVL.

The chain is built from TRBV6-1 and TRBJ1-2; perhaps TRBD1 as D (5 bases). V lost 2 bases and J lost 8, with 18 bases in between. The CDR3 length is 15 residues. Looked up from germline, CDR1 is MNHNS and CDR2 is SASEGT. CDR3 protein: CASSESGKGGRGYTF. The CDR3 DNA is TGTGCCAGCAGTGAATCAGGGAAGGGTGGCCGCGGCTACACCTTC.

V and J are TRBV7-9 and TRBJ2-7; a possible D gene is TRBD1 (6 bases). The V and J ends lost 1 base and 4 bases respectively, with 8 bases between them. CDR1 and CDR2 from the germline V gene are SEHNR and FQNEAQ (reference sequence). This CDR3 comprises 13 residues. As DNA, the CDR3 is TGTGCCAGCAGCTTAGAGGGGGTGTACGAGCAGTACTTC. It yields the protein CASSLEGVYEQYF.

Turning to this clone: Other nucleotide sequences from this sample produce the same CDR3. The chain employs TRBV18 and TRBJ1-2; D is unresolved. The CDR3 runs 13 residues. V was clipped by 3 bases and J by 2 bases, with 7 bases between them. Per germline, CDR1 KGHSH and CDR2 LQKENI. The CDR3 DNA reads as TGTGCCAGCTCACCCGGTGGGAACTATGGCTACACCTTC. This sequence encodes CASSPGGNYGYTF.

The chain recombines TRBV12-5 with TRBJ2-1; 7 bases match TRBD1. The CDR3 has 17 amino acids. With 6 bases clipped from V and 2 bases from J, the junction kept 13 bases outside the gene matches. Per the germline V gene, CDR1 is LGHNT and CDR2 is FRNRAP. The DNA for the CDR3 is TGTGCTAGTGGCCTCCGTATACAGGGGAACCCCTACAATGAGCAGTTCTTC. It encodes CASGLRIQGNPYNEQFF.

The chain couples TRBV6-6 to TRBJ1-5, with 8 bases fitting TRBD1. The CDR3 spans 12 residues. The V gene's germline CDR1 is MNHNY and CDR2 SVGAGI (reference sequence). With 9 bases clipped from V and 8 bases from J, the junction kept 6 bases outside the gene matches. CDR3 region: CASRTGREPQHF. The CDR3 coding sequence is TGTGCCAGTAGGACAGGGCGGGAGCCCCAGCATTTT.

This clone came up a few times. This sequence joins TRBV19 and TRBJ1-5; maybe TRBD1 (6 bases). Trimming stripped 3 bases from V and 5 bases from J, with 17 bases between. Germline values: CDR1 LNHDA, CDR2 SQIVND (reference sequence). The CDR3 has 16 residues. In DNA, the CDR3 is TGTGCCAGTAGTATCGGGGGCAATCTGTTATATCAGCCCCAGCATTTT. It specifies CASSIGGNLLYQPQHF.